The 20 T cell receptor beta chains listed next were all sequenced from one sample in a study of T cell repertoires in cytomegalovirus infection. TCRdb reprocessed the reads via MiXCR and lists one record per CDR3 protein. The sample shows hundreds of thousands of distinct CDR3 sequences, roughly a quarter of them seen only once. What was sequenced was CD8+ T cells from PBMCs. The receptors originated from a human donor in good health (CMV status not recorded). Some clones in this sample may be carry-over from other donors' samples.

DNA for the CDR3: TGCAGTGCTAGGGTAATTATAGGGAACAAGGGTCGAGTTACTGAAGCTTTCTTT. Protein product: CSARVIIGNKGRVTEAFF. The chain employs TRBV20-1 and TRBJ1-1, with no clear D. With 3 bases removed from V and 5 bases from J, the gap between germline ends came to 28 bases. Germline loops: CDR1 DFQATT, CDR2 SNEGSKA (reference sequence). The CDR3 has 18 amino acids.

The genes are TRBV5-1 and TRBJ2-1; no clear D gene. Germline lookup yields CDR1 SGHRS and CDR2 YFSETQ. The CDR3 is made up of 12 amino acids. Trimming removed 7 bases from V and 7 bases from J, with 12 bases in between. In nucleotides, the CDR3 is TGCGCCAGCTCCTTGCGGAAGAATGAGCAGTTCTTC. It yields the protein CASSLRKNEQFF.

This clonotype showed up just a few times. This chain joins TRBV6-6 and TRBJ2-5; 7 bases are a match to TRBD1. Germline CDR1 MNHNY, CDR2 SVGAGI (reference sequence). The CDR3 spans 14 residues. V shed 8 bases and J 5 bases; nucleotides not matched to a gene: 11. CDR3 protein: CASSLTGSRETQYF. In DNA form, the CDR3 reads TGTGCCAGCTCTTTGACAGGGTCAAGGGAGACCCAGTACTTC.

J is TRBJ2-7 and V is TRBV29-1; 8 bases fit TRBD1. Germline V gene data show CDR1 as SQVTM and CDR2 as ANQGSEA. Trimming took 1 base from V and 1 from J; bases not matched to a gene: 3. This CDR3 is built from 14 residues. In DNA form, the CDR3 reads TGCAGCGTTGAAGGCAGGGGGCCTTCCTACGAGCAGTACTTC. It encodes CSVEGRGPSYEQYF.

This clonotype has a count of ten or more. DNA for the CDR3: TGTGCCAGCAGTTTGGGGGGAGCGCTTGAAGCTTTCTTT. Encoded protein: CASSLGGALEAFF. This rearrangement joins TRBV12-3 or TRBV12-4 to TRBJ1-1; weak D call: TRBD1 (5 bases). This CDR3 region has 13 residues. Trimming pared 3 bases from V and 7 bases from J, leaving 12 bases between.

Many counts were recorded for this clonotype. This rearrangement joins TRBV7-6 to TRBJ2-6; D is perhaps TRBD2 (5 bases). CDR3 size: 17 residues. V was pared by 1 base and J by 0 bases, with 10 bases between. The germline gives CDR1 SGHVS, CDR2 FNYEAQ. The CDR3 spells CASSLGTVYSGANVLTF. Here the CDR3 DNA reads TGTGCCAGCAGCTTAGGGACTGTATACTCTGGGGCCAACGTCCTGACTTTC.

This clonotype was observed a handful of times. This chain uses TRBV27 with TRBJ2-6; 8 nucleotides align to TRBD1. The CDR3 length is 18 residues. Trimming at V came to 0 bases and at J to 4 bases, leaving 8 bases not matched to a gene. In germline, CDR1 is MNHEY, CDR2 SMNVEV (reference sequence). The CDR3 loop is CASSLSGTGLGGANVLTF. The DNA for the CDR3 is TGTGCCAGCAGTTTATCCGGGACAGGCCTAGGAGGGGCCAACGTCCTGACTTTC.

A few counts support this clonotype. J is TRBJ2-1 and V is TRBV19; 10 positions match TRBD2. V lost 7 bases to trimming and J lost 0 bases; unmatched junction nucleotides: 9. CDR3 length: 17 residues. CDR1 is LNHDA and CDR2 is SQIVND in the germline V gene (reference sequence). The CDR3 loop reads CASTDRTSGSSYNEQFF. The CDR3, as DNA: TGTGCCAGTACCGATAGGACTAGCGGCAGCTCCTACAATGAGCAGTTCTTC. Using reference TRBV19 and TRBJ2-1 for the parts outside the CDR3, the full variable domain is DGGITQSPKYLFRKEGQNVTLSCEQNLNHDAMYWYRQDPGQGLRLIYYSQIVNDFQKGDIAEGYSVSREKKESFPLTVTSAQKNPTAFYLCASTDRTSGSSYNEQFFGPGTRLTVL.

This clonotype was picked up a small number of times. The V and J genes are TRBV29-1 and TRBJ2-1; 8 bases are a match to TRBD2. From germline, CDR1 is SQVTM and CDR2 ANQGSEA. There are 16 residues in the CDR3. With 0 bases clipped from V and 2 bases from J, the junction kept 6 bases outside the gene matches. The CDR3 coding sequence is TGCAGCGTTGAAGATCCGAAAGCGGGGGCCTACAATGAGCAGTTCTTC. Amino acids: CSVEDPKAGAYNEQFF.

The V gene is TRBV29-1, the J gene TRBJ2-6; D not certain. The CDR3 covers 16 residues. The V gene's germline CDR1 is SQVTM and CDR2 ANQGSEA. V was shortened by 0 bases and J by 0 bases, with 9 bases between the two germline ends. CDR3 coding DNA: TGCAGCGTTGAAGATCGACACCCCTCTGGGGCCAACGTCCTGACTTTC. This gives the protein CSVEDRHPSGANVLTF. Using reference TRBV29-1 and TRBJ2-6 for the parts outside the CDR3, the full variable domain is SAVISQKPSRDICQRGTSLTIQCQVDSQVTMMFWYRQQPGQSLTLIATANQGSEATYESGFVIDKFPISRPNLTFSTLTVSNMSPEDSSIYLCSVEDRHPSGANVLTFGAGSRLTVL.

This clonotype was counted only a few times. The chain joins TRBV7-9 to TRBJ1-5; TRBD1 is a possible D gene (5 bases). This CDR3 has 16 residues. The V and J ends lost 3 bases and 0 bases respectively, with 12 bases between them. Per germline, CDR1 SEHNR and CDR2 FQNEAQ (reference sequence). The CDR3 region has the DNA TGTGCCAGCAGCTTCGGGCTCAGGGATAGCAATCAGCCCCAGCATTTT. This sequence encodes CASSFGLRDSNQPQHF.

This clonotype was recorded at least ten times. This sequence joins TRBV12-3 or TRBV12-4 and TRBJ2-7; D may correspond to TRBD1 or TRBD2 (6 bases each). This CDR3 has 13 residues. V was trimmed by 1 base and J by 7 bases, leaving 11 bases between them. The CDR3: CASSLGGAKEQYF. In DNA, the CDR3 is TGTGCCAGCAGTTTAGGGGGGGCCAAAGAGCAGTACTTC.

This clonotype was recorded a few times. The chain is built from TRBV7-9 and TRBJ2-7; D gene ambiguous. CDR3 length equals 15 residues. Germline V lookup: CDR1 SEHNR, CDR2 FQNEAQ (reference sequence). Trimming shortened V by 1 base and J by 2 bases, and 12 bases separated the two germline ends. CDR3 in amino acids: CASSLGQQSAYEQYF. CDR3 nucleotide sequence: TGTGCCAGCAGCTTAGGCCAGCAAAGCGCCTACGAGCAGTACTTC.

This clonotype turned up a few times. V usage is TRBV7-2 and J usage is TRBJ2-5; D is unclear. Trimming took off 1 base at V and 5 bases at J, with 11 bases between the two ends. This CDR3 has 14 amino acids. Germline assignment: CDR1 SGHTA and CDR2 FQGNSA. For the CDR3, the DNA is TGTGCCAGCAGCTTAGACATCTACCCGGAGACCCAGTACTTC. Amino acid sequence: CASSLDIYPETQYF. Complete variable domain (other parts from reference TRBV7-2 and TRBJ2-5): GAGVSQSPSNKVTEKGKDVELRCDPISGHTALYWYRQSLGQGLEFLIYFQGNSAPDKSGLPSDRFSAERTGGSVSTLTIQRTQQEDSAVYLCASSLDIYPETQYFGPGTRLLVL.

J is TRBJ2-3 and V is TRBV28; D uncertain. CDR1 is MDHEN and CDR2 is SYDVKM in the germline V gene. The CDR3 totals 15 residues. The V and J ends lost 8 bases and 0 bases respectively, with 15 bases between them. CDR3 sequence reads: CASLGRWDSTDTQYF. The CDR3 DNA follows: TGTGCCAGCCTAGGGCGGTGGGATAGCACAGATACGCAGTATTTT.

A word on this clonotype: This may stem from a read error, because a much larger clone lies one nucleotide away. V usage is TRBV28 and J usage is TRBJ2-2; TRBD2 agrees at 7 bases. The CDR3 has 15 amino acids. Germline lookup yields CDR1 MDHEN and CDR2 SYDVKM. The DNA for the CDR3 is TGTACCAGCAGTTTCCCTAGCGGAAGCACCGGGGAGCTGTTTTTT. The encoded protein is CTSSFPSGSTGELFF.

The chain links TRBV5-6 to TRBJ2-1, with a tentative D call TRBD2 (5 bases). The ends were cut back, 4 bases at V and 10 bases at J, with 27 bases in the middle. In germline, CDR1 is SGHDT, CDR2 YYEEEE. This CDR3 has 17 residues. This chain's CDR3 is CASSHPFLLDPDPEQFF. CDR3 DNA: TGTGCCAGCAGCCACCCATTCCTACTAGATCCGGATCCCGAGCAGTTCTTC.

This clonotype was seen a handful of times. The V call is TRBV29-1, the J call TRBJ2-3; no reliable D call. Germline V gene sequence: CDR1 SQVTM, CDR2 ANQGSEA. V lost 1 base to trimming and J lost 2 bases, with 4 bases between them. CDR3 length equals 12 residues. The DNA for the CDR3 is TGCAGCGTTGAAGGCGCCACAGATACGCAGTATTTT. Translated, it gives CSVEGATDTQYF.

This clonotype was observed a few times. The rearrangement uses TRBV5-4 and TRBJ2-3; D gene unclear. Per germline, CDR1 SGHNT and CDR2 YYREEE (reference sequence). This CDR3 spans 14 amino acids. Trimming cost V 2 bases and J 3 bases, with 10 bases left between them. The CDR3 reads CASSLDTTTDTQYF. The CDR3 region has the DNA TGTGCCAGCAGCTTAGACACGACTACAGATACGCAGTATTTT.

Regarding this clonotype: This sequence may be a read error, since a much larger clone differs from it by one base. The genes are TRBV5-4 and TRBJ2-1; D ambiguous. This CDR3 region has 15 residues. Germline assignment: CDR1 SGHNT and CDR2 YYREEE (reference sequence). V lost 0 bases and J 0 bases, leaving 7 bases between the germline ends. The DNA for the CDR3 is TGTGCCAGCAGCTTGGAACAGAGCTCCTACAATGAGCAGTTCTTC. Translated, it gives CASSLEQSSYNEQFF.